By frequency in the sample, the clone carrying this TCR beta chain is medium-sized. Its target is unknown. The read is 3 residues too short to cover the CDR3 end, so that end is filled in from the germline J gene. V lost 3 bases and J lost 4, with 10 bases in between. The CDR3 length is 13 residues. Germline CDR1 and CDR2: KGHSH and LQKENI. Diagnosis required reduced IgG, IgA and/or IgM with specific antibody deficiency. Of CVID subjects, 15 were female and fewer than 30 male, mean age about 40. These data originate in a study of T cell clonality in common variable immunodeficiency. Findings and caveats of the study: T cell subpopulation sequencing would be needed to explain CVID clonality. In common variable immunodeficiency, TCR beta chains reportedly carried fewer deletions and N-nucleotide insertions. CVID subjects showed higher TCRbeta clonality than healthy controls.

Sequencing used immunoSEQ multiplex PCR; TCRdb keeps in-frame clones, though not all of them. This sample includes 15,000 to 20,000 clones with no singletons; its ten biggest clones take up about 12%. Sample: peripheral blood mononuclear cells. This receptor was obtained from a human donor with common variable immunodeficiency. V is TRBV18 and J is TRBJ2-7; no clear D gene. CDR3 in amino acids: CASSPNTEYEQYF. The sequenced CDR3 bases are TGTGCCAGCTCACCCAACACAGAATACGAG. Variable domain in full (rest from reference TRBV18 and TRBJ2-7): NAGVMQNPRHLVRRRGQEARLRCSPMKGHSHVYWYRQLPEEGLKFMVYLQKENIIDESGMPKERFSAEFPKEGPSILRIQQVVRGDSAAYFCASSPNTEYEQYFGPGTRLTVT.